One sample yielded the 7 T cell receptor beta chains listed below, sequenced in a study of cytomegalovirus exposure and HLA in healthy donors (dated by TCRdb to 2016 to 2017). Libraries came from the immunoSEQ multiplex PCR assay. A mixture of 60 forward primers for TCR Vbeta segments and 13 reverse primers for TCR Jbeta segments was used in the multiplex PCR. Entries here come from immuneACCESS through TCRdb and include only in-frame sequences with V and J called. Some clones fail to appear in such tables; in the studies checked, an unresolved V gene covers under half of the shortfall, and the cause of the remainder is unknown. This sample is represented by fewer than 150,000 clones; about four fifths of them were singletons. The top ten clones comprise around 8% of the sample. Sequencing was performed on PBMCs. The receptor source for this set is a female donor in good health and CMV-seropositive.

J is TRBJ1-6 and V is TRBV5-5; TRBD1 agrees at 7 bases. V was clipped by 1 base and J by 10 bases; unmatched bases: 5. Germline V gene sequence: CDR1 SGHKS, CDR2 YYEKEE (reference sequence). CDR3 length: 14 residues. The CDR3 bases are TGTGCCAGCAGCTTGCTAGGGACAGCCTCACCCCTCCACTTT. Its translation is CASSLLGTASPLHF.

J is TRBJ1-1 and V is TRBV6-6; D remains ambiguous. Trimming removed 2 bases at V and 1 base at J, with 11 bases between. Germline V gives CDR1 MNHNY, CDR2 SVGAGI (reference sequence). This CDR3 region has 15 residues. CDR3 DNA: TGTGCCAGCAGTTACGGGTCTCAGCGGAACACTGAAGCTTTCTTT. This encodes CASSYGSQRNTEAFF.

Of note for this clone: The junction does not match germline at one end; this may be a read error. The sample carries other DNA sequences with the same CDR3. The chain joins TRBV4-1 to TRBJ1-6; D gene ambiguous. CDR3 length equals 19 residues. CDR1 and CDR2 (germline): MGHRA, YSYEKL. CDR3 in DNA: TGCGCCAGCAGCCAAGATCTAGCGCGGAGCCGCTCCTATAATTCCCCCCTCCACTTT. Protein product: CASSQDLARSRSYNSPLHF.

The chain couples TRBV18 to TRBJ1-1; 8 nucleotides match TRBD1. The CDR3 sequence is 15 residues long. Germline V CDR1 and CDR2: KGHSH, LQKENI. Trimming removed 3 bases from V and 6 bases from J; junction bases left unmatched: 9. The DNA of the CDR3 is TGTGCCAGCTCACCCCCTGGGGGACAGGCACCTGAAGCTTTCTTT. Its translation: CASSPPGGQAPEAFF.

V gene TRBV10-3 combines with J gene TRBJ1-1, with unresolved D. Germline V CDR1 and CDR2: ENHRY, SYGVKD. CDR3 length: 13 residues. V lost 4 bases to trimming and J lost 2 bases, with 8 bases between them. The CDR3 protein is CAISVASNTEAFF. The CDR3 DNA sequence: TGTGCCATCAGTGTAGCGTCAAACACTGAAGCTTTCTTT.

V usage is TRBV6-1 and J usage is TRBJ2-5, with D tentatively TRBD2 (6 bases). CDR1 is MNHNS and CDR2 is SASEGT in the germline V gene. The CDR3 is 12 residues long. V lost 7 bases to trimming and J lost 5 bases, with 11 bases between them. CDR3 region: CASTFAGETQYF. CDR3 nucleotide sequence: TGTGCCAGCACCTTCGCGGGGGAGACCCAGTACTTC.

V gene TRBV19 combines with J gene TRBJ1-2, with D possibly being TRBD1 (5 bases). V was pared by 5 bases and J by 2 bases, with 21 bases between. The CDR3 has 17 amino acids. The germline V gene has CDR1 LNHDA and CDR2 SQIVND (reference sequence). The CDR3 loop is CASSSRNRMQNNYGYTF. As DNA, the CDR3 is TGTGCCAGTAGTTCTCGCAACAGGATGCAGAACAACTATGGCTACACCTTC.